This paragraph covers one T cell receptor beta chain sequence. The data originate from a study of T cell clones after liver transplantation. Germline lookup yields CDR1 LGHNT and CDR2 FRNRAP. The CDR3 sequence is 13 residues long. The V end was cut by 4 bases, the J end by 9 bases, with 13 bases between. Clones were sequenced by immunoSEQ multiplex PCR, and TCRdb holds only the in-frame ones, with some missing. The sample lists over 60,000 clones, about four fifths occurring once. The TCR was taken from a human donor who received a liver transplant. Specimen: CD4+ T cells from blood, collected before liver transplant. This chain joins TRBV12-5 and TRBJ2-1; possibly TRBD1 or TRBD2 for D (5 bases each). The CDR3 nucleotides are TGTGCTAGTGGTTCAAACCCGAGGGGTGAGCAGTTCTTC. Its translation: CASGSNPRGEQFF.